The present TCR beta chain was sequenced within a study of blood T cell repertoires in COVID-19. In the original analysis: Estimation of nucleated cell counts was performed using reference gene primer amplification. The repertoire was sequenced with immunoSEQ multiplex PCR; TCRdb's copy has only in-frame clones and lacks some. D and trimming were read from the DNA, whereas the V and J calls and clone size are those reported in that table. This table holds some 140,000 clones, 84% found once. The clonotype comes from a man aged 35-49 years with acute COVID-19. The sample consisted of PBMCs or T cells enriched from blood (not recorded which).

The CDR3 DNA reads as TGTGCCAGCAGCTTGTCTCGTGGGGGCTTGGAGACCCAGTACTTC. This translates into CASSLSRGGLETQYF. J is TRBJ2-5 and V is TRBV5-5; TRBD1 is a possible D gene (6 bases). The germline V gene has CDR1 SGHKS and CDR2 YYEKEE (reference sequence). V lost 1 base, J lost 5 bases, and 15 bases lay in between. This CDR3 has 15 amino acids.